This is a list of T cell receptor beta chains from one sample in a study of radiotherapy plus CTLA-4 blockade in lung cancer. Clones were sequenced by immunoSEQ multiplex PCR, and TCRdb holds only the in-frame ones, with some missing. In the table there are about 36,000 clones, around 70% of which are singletons. Sample: peripheral blood, taken from a patient treated with radiotherapy plus ipilimumab. The origin of the receptors is a human donor with non-small cell lung cancer who had stable disease on radiotherapy plus ipilimumab. The CDR3 runs from the conserved cysteine through the conserved F or W. D genes are given only for firm matches. The size of a clone is reported for some rows only, either as once, few or many, or as a class for expanded clones.

>TRBJ1-2|TRBV5-6|-|-
TGTGCCAGCAGCTCGACCCCGGGTGGCTACACCTTC
CASSSTPGGYTF
>TRBJ1-4|TRBV11-2|-|TRBD1
TGTGCCAGCAGCTTAGAGACAGGGGCTAGGGAAAAACTGTTTTTT
CASSLETGAREKLFF
>TRBJ2-5|TRBV29-1|-|TRBD2
TGCAGCGTTGTGGGGGGACTAGATTCAGAGACCCAGTACTTC
CSVVGGLDSETQYF
>TRBJ1-2|TRBV28|-|TRBD1
TGTGCCAGCAGAGTGCCCGGGACAGCAGATGGCTACACCTTC
CASRVPGTADGYTF
>TRBJ1-6|TRBV6-1|-|-
TGTGCCAGCAGTGTGACAGCCACGAGTAATTCACCCCTCCACTTT
CASSVTATSNSPLHF
>TRBJ2-1|TRBV5-1|-|-
TGCGCCAGCAGCTTGATGGGCTCTACCTACAATGAGCAGTTCTTC
CASSLMGSTYNEQFF
>TRBJ2-2|TRBV5-1|-|TRBD2
TGCGCCAGCAGCTTGCCGGTATCGGGGGGGCTCGCCGGGGAGCTGTTTTTT
CASSLPVSGGLAGELFF
>TRBJ1-3|TRBV7-3|few|-
TGTGCCAGCAGCTTAATCACCTTCTTGATTCACCGGGACATCGCTGGAAACACCATATATTTT
CASSLITFLIHRDIAGNTIYF
>TRBJ2-3|TRBV5-4|-|-
TGTGCCAGCAGCTTCCCGTTGGATACGCAGTATTTT
CASSFPLDTQYF
>TRBJ2-1|TRBV5-1|-|TRBD1
TGCGCCAGCAGCAGGGGACAGGAGATAAGCGGGGAGCAGTTCTTC
CASSRGQEISGEQFF
>TRBJ2-5|TRBV5-1|-|TRBD2
TGCGCCAGCAGTTTGGGACTAGCAGAGGGAGAGACCCAGTACTTC
CASSLGLAEGETQYF
>TRBJ2-7|TRBV30|once|TRBD1
TGTGCCTGGGACAGGGGGGTCTACGAGCAGTACTTC
CAWDRGVYEQYF
>TRBJ2-2|TRBV11-3|-|TRBD1
TGTGCCAGCAGCTTAGTTACGGGACAGGGATGGACCGGGGAGCTGTTTTTT
CASSLVTGQGWTGELFF
>TRBJ1-2|TRBV19|-|TRBD1
TGTGCCAGTAGTATGGGGACAGTTAACTATGGCTACACCTTC
CASSMGTVNYGYTF
>TRBJ1-1|TRBV19|-|-
TGTGCCAGTAGTTCTTTCTCGTCTGAAGCTTTCTTT
CASSSFSSEAFF
>TRBJ2-2|TRBV4-2|-|-
TGTGCCAGCAGTAAAACGGACCGGGGTACCGGGGAGCTGTTTTTT
CASSKTDRGTGELFF
>TRBJ2-1|TRBV6-5|-|TRBD2
TGTGCCACCATAGGGTCTAGCGGGGCCACACGGCCGTTCTTC
CATIGSSGATRPFF
>TRBJ1-4|TRBV5-1|-|TRBD1
TGCGCCAGCAGCTTACAGGGGGACAGGAATGAAAAACTGTTTTTT
CASSLQGDRNEKLFF
>TRBJ1-2|TRBV29-1|-|TRBD1
TGCAGCGTTGTAGGGGGCGAAGTTCCAAGCTATGGCTACACCTTC
CSVVGGEVPSYGYTF
>TRBJ1-3|TRBV5-6|-|TRBD1
TGTGCCAGCAGCTTCCCGGGACAGACTGGAAACACCATATATTTT
CASSFPGQTGNTIYF
>TRBJ2-7|TRBV2|few|TRBD1
TGTGCCAGCAGCGGACAGGGGACCTACGAGCAGTACTTC
CASSGQGTYEQYF
>TRBJ1-2|TRBV9|-|-
TGTGCCAGCAGCGTAGAGGCGGATAAGTATGGCTACACCTTC
CASSVEADKYGYTF
>TRBJ2-2|TRBV9|-|TRBD1
TGTGCCAGCAGCGTAAGGCCCACAGGGGGCGCGACCGGGGAGCTGTTTTTT
CASSVRPTGGATGELFF
>TRBJ1-5|TRBV27|-|TRBD1
TGTGCCAGCAGTTTTCAGGGGGCTAATCAGCCCCAGCATTTT
CASSFQGANQPQHF
>TRBJ2-7|TRBV2|few|TRBD1
TGTGCCAGCAGTGGACAGGGGGGGTACGAGCAGTACTTC
CASSGQGGYEQYF
>TRBJ1-1|TRBV9|-|-
TGTGCCAGCAGCGTAGTGGGGGGTGAAGCTTTCTTT
CASSVVGGEAFF
>TRBJ1-1|TRBV29-1|-|-
TGCAGCGTTGTTCCGGACACGGGGAACACTGAAGCTTTCTTT
CSVVPDTGNTEAFF
>TRBJ1-2|TRBV6-5|-|TRBD1
TGTGCCAGCAGGGGGGGACAGTCCTATGGCTACACCTTC
CASRGGQSYGYTF
>TRBJ2-7|TRBV7-8|-|-
TGTGCCAGCAGCTTAAGCACGTATTTCTACGAGCAGTACTTC
CASSLSTYFYEQYF
>TRBJ2-1|TRBV19|-|-
TGTGCCAGTAGTATAGGAGGGGGGGCCCGCAATGAGCAGTTCTTC
CASSIGGGARNEQFF
>TRBJ1-2|TRBV7-2|-|TRBD1
TGTGCCAGCAGCTTAGGAAGACAGGGCTATGGCTACACCTTC
CASSLGRQGYGYTF
>TRBJ2-1|TRBV7-9|-|TRBD2
TGTGCCAGCAGCTTAGCGGGGGAGGGAAACGGCGTCAAACACAATGAGCAGTTCTTC
CASSLAGEGNGVKHNEQFF
>TRBJ1-2|TRBV19|few|TRBD1
TGTGCCAGTAGTATTACAGGGGTCAACTATGGCTACACCTTC
CASSITGVNYGYTF
>TRBJ2-7|TRBV5-1|-|-
TGCGCCAGCAGCTTGGTCGCAGGGGATACCTACGAGCAGTACTTC
CASSLVAGDTYEQYF
>TRBJ1-1|TRBV11-3|-|-
TGTGCCAGCAGCTGGGGGGACCGCTACACTGAAGCTTTCTTT
CASSWGDRYTEAFF
>TRBJ2-1|TRBV18|-|-
TGTGCCAGCTCACCAATGGGGGCTGGGTACAATGAGCAGTTCTTC
CASSPMGAGYNEQFF
>TRBJ1-6|TRBV19|-|-
TGTGCCAGTAGGGTCGAGAGCTCCTATAATTCACCCCTCCACTTT
CASRVESSYNSPLHF
>TRBJ2-5|TRBV11-2|-|-
TGTGCCAGCACGCCAGCCTCCCGGGTCCAAGAGACCCAGTACTTC
CASTPASRVQETQYF
>TRBJ1-2|TRBV27|few|-
TGTGCCAGCAGTTTATCGACCAGGGGTCACTATGGCTACACCTTC
CASSLSTRGHYGYTF
>TRBJ2-2|TRBV5-4|once|-
TGTGCCAGCAGCTTGTCCAGGGAAAGAACCGGGGAGCTGTTTTTT
CASSLSRERTGELFF
>TRBJ2-1|TRBV6-6|-|TRBD1
TGTGCCAGCAGTAAGCCGGGACAGGGATCCAATGAGCAGTTCTTC
CASSKPGQGSNEQFF
>TRBJ2-5|TRBV9|-|TRBD1
TGTGCCAGCAGCAACCGGGACAGCTACCAAGAGACCCAGTACTTC
CASSNRDSYQETQYF
>TRBJ1-2|TRBV5-1|-|-
TGCGCCAGCAGCGATGGACAGTACTATGGCTACACCTTC
CASSDGQYYGYTF
>TRBJ1-3|TRBV4-3|-|TRBD1
TGCGCCAGCAGCCAATACCCGACAGGGTCAGGAAACACCATATATTTT
CASSQYPTGSGNTIYF
>TRBJ1-6|TRBV7-3|few|-
TGTGCCAGCAGCTTAAAGGGGAATTATAATTCACCCCTCCACTTT
CASSLKGNYNSPLHF